What follows are 26 T cell receptor beta chains derived from one specimen sequenced in a study of blood T cell repertoires in COVID-19. TCRdb's copy holds only in-frame clones and misses some; the assay was immunoSEQ multiplex PCR. Of 350,000 to 500,000 clones listed, 70% to 90% are singletons. Input material: PBMCs or T cells enriched from blood (not recorded which). The receptors stem from a woman under 30 who had been exposed to COVID-19.

The chain is built from TRBV4-2 and TRBJ2-1, with D hard to call. The germline V and J ends were trimmed by 3 bases and 6 bases, with 9 bases remaining between them. Per the germline V gene, CDR1 is LGHNA and CDR2 is YNFKEQ. This CDR3 contains 13 residues. CDR3 bases: TGTGCCAGCAGCCATCCGGGTGGCAATGAGCAGTTCTTC. Translated: CASSHPGGNEQFF.

This clone was observed a handful of times. The CDR3 region has the DNA TGTGCCATCAGCCAAGGACTAGTAGGGAGAGAGCAGTTCTTC. This codes for CAISQGLVGREQFF. V is TRBV10-3 and J is TRBJ2-1; TRBD2 aligns across 7 bases. This CDR3 comprises 14 residues. Trimming at V came to 6 bases and at J to 10 bases, leaving 12 bases not matched to a gene. From germline, CDR1 is ENHRY and CDR2 SYGVKD.

This sequence joins TRBV24-1 and TRBJ1-5, with D perhaps TRBD1 (5 bases). CDR1 is KGHDR, CDR2 SFDVKD, per germline. With 3 bases removed from V and 0 bases from J, the gap between germline ends came to 17 bases. The CDR3 is 18 amino acids. CDR3: CATSDGSYAGDSNQPQHF. The CDR3 DNA reads TGTGCCACCAGTGATGGGAGTTACGCGGGGGATAGCAATCAGCCCCAGCATTTT.

The chain uses TRBV28 and TRBJ1-1; 11 nucleotides align to TRBD1. Looked up from germline, CDR1 is MDHEN and CDR2 is SYDVKM. CDR3 size: 20 residues. Losses at the gene ends were 0 bases for V and 3 bases for J; bases not matched to a gene: 15. The CDR3 sequence: CASSLWYLVGTGGIDTEAFF. The CDR3, as DNA: TGTGCCAGCAGTTTATGGTATTTGGTAGGGACAGGGGGGATCGACACTGAAGCTTTCTTT.

The V gene is TRBV20-1, the J gene TRBJ2-7, with TRBD1 identical over 8 bases. CDR1 DFQATT and CDR2 SNEGSKA come from the germline V gene (reference sequence). V shed 3 bases and J 2 bases; nucleotides not matched to a gene: 9. CDR3 size: 15 residues. The CDR3 sequence is CSASIQGETPYEQYF. The CDR3 DNA reads TGCAGTGCTAGTATACAGGGGGAAACACCCTACGAGCAGTACTTC.

V usage is TRBV6-5 and J usage is TRBJ2-7; 10 positions agree with TRBD2. This CDR3 has 15 residues. Trimming took 7 bases from V and 4 from J; bases not matched to a gene: 10. Germline CDR1 and CDR2: MNHEY and SVGAGI. The CDR3 sequence is CASTLGASGSYEQYF. The CDR3 DNA reads TGTGCCAGCACCCTGGGGGCTAGCGGGAGTTACGAGCAGTACTTC.

This rearrangement joins TRBV7-2 to TRBJ2-7; 8 positions match TRBD2. Germline V lookup: CDR1 SGHTA, CDR2 FQGNSA. Trimming removed 5 bases from V and 3 bases from J; junction bases left unmatched: 9. This CDR3 has 15 residues. The CDR3 DNA sequence: TGTGCCAGCAGCGTCCGGGAGGGGGGGAACTACGAGCAGTACTTC. It specifies CASSVREGGNYEQYF.

V and J are TRBV28 and TRBJ2-3, with 8 bases aligning to TRBD2. This CDR3 has 16 residues. The junction had 13 bases not matched to a gene; V was cut back by 8 bases and J by 3 bases. The V gene's germline CDR1 is MDHEN and CDR2 SYDVKM. The CDR3 DNA reads TGTGCCAGCCTCCCGGTACGGGGGGGGGCGACAGATACGCAGTATTTT. It specifies CASLPVRGGATDTQYF.

In this sample, this clone turned up once. The chain employs TRBV3-1 (or the pseudogene TRBV3-2) and TRBJ2-7; no definite D call. V was pared by 4 bases and J by 0 bases, with 4 bases between. Germline CDR1 is LGHDT and CDR2 is YNNKEL (reference sequence). The CDR3 has 12 residues. As DNA, the CDR3 is TGTGCCAGCAGCCCCCTCTCCTACGAGCAGTACTTC. Translation gives CASSPLSYEQYF.

The V call is TRBV7-8, the J call TRBJ2-7, with 10 positions matching TRBD2. The CDR3 totals 16 residues. Germline V gene lookup returns CDR1 SGHVS and CDR2 FQNEAQ. Trimming cost V 2 bases and J 3 bases; bases outside gene matches: 7. The DNA of the CDR3 is TGTGCCAGCAGCTTACCAGCGGGAGGGAACAACTACGAGCAGTACTTC. Translation gives CASSLPAGGNNYEQYF.

V and J are TRBV15 and TRBJ1-4; D perhaps matches TRBD1 (5 bases). The CDR3 totals 15 residues. The V end lost 5 bases, the J end lost 4 bases, and 14 bases lay between the germline ends. The V gene's germline CDR1 is LNHNV and CDR2 YYDKDF (reference sequence). The CDR3 region is CATSWGTGNNEKLFF. The DNA for the CDR3 is TGTGCCACCAGCTGGGGAACAGGAAATAATGAAAAACTGTTTTTT.

The chain carries TRBV18 and TRBJ1-2; D possibly corresponds to TRBD1 (6 bases). Trimming cost V 6 bases and J 3 bases, with 11 bases left between them. This CDR3 region has 13 residues. The germline gives CDR1 KGHSH, CDR2 LQKENI. CDR3 coding DNA: TGTGCCAGCTCTCGTTGGACAGACTATGGCTACACCTTC. This codes for CASSRWTDYGYTF. Filled out from reference TRBV18 and TRBJ1-2, the complete variable domain reads NAGVMQNPRHLVRRRGQEARLRCSPMKGHSHVYWYRQLPEEGLKFMVYLQKENIIDESGMPKERFSAEFPKEGPSILRIQQVVRGDSAAYFCASSRWTDYGYTFGSGTRLTVV.

The rearrangement links TRBV2 to TRBJ1-1, with D unresolved. This CDR3 region has 13 residues. The germline V and J ends were trimmed by 6 bases and 5 bases, with 13 bases remaining between them. Germline values: CDR1 SNHLY, CDR2 FYNNEI. Written as DNA, the CDR3 is TGTGCCAGCAGCCGTGGTGGAGCAACTGAAGCTTTCTTT. It codes for CASSRGGATEAFF. Together with reference TRBV2 and TRBJ1-1, the CDR3 gives the full variable domain: EPEVTQTPSHQVTQMGQEVILRCVPISNHLYFYWYRQILGQKVEFLVSFYNNEISEKSEIFDDQFSVERPDGSNFTLKIRSTKLEDSAMYFCASSRGGATEAFFGQGTRLTVV.

The chain employs TRBV28 and TRBJ2-3; D is unresolved. Per germline, CDR1 MDHEN and CDR2 SYDVKM. The V gene lost 3 bases and the J gene lost 4 bases, with 11 bases spanning the gap. The CDR3 covers 14 residues. CDR3 in amino acids: CASSLILTPDTQYF. DNA for the CDR3: TGTGCCAGCAGTTTGATTTTAACACCAGATACGCAGTATTTT.

A note on this clone: The identical CDR3 is also encoded by other nucleotide sequences in the sample. V gene TRBV9 combines with J gene TRBJ2-1, with 7 bases lining up with TRBD2. The CDR3 sequence is 15 residues long. Germline values: CDR1 SGDLS, CDR2 YYNGEE. The junction had 0 bases not matched to a gene; V was cut back by 0 bases and J by 0 bases. CDR3 sequence (DNA): TGTGCCAGCAGCGTAGCGGGGGGCTCCTACAATGAGCAGTTCTTC. This codes for CASSVAGGSYNEQFF.

The chain is built from TRBV9 and TRBJ2-1; D is perhaps TRBD2 (6 bases). CDR1 is SGDLS, CDR2 YYNGEE, per germline. V was pared by 4 bases and J by 10 bases, with 21 bases between. CDR3 length: 15 residues. The CDR3 DNA reads TGTGCCAGCAGCCCCGGGACTGGTGCTTTGAGGGAGCAGTTCTTC. Protein product: CASSPGTGALREQFF.

This rearrangement joins TRBV5-1 to TRBJ1-2; 10 positions match TRBD1. The V gene's germline CDR1 is SGHRS and CDR2 YFSETQ. V shed 3 bases and J 6 bases; nucleotides not matched to a gene: 5. The CDR3 extends over 14 amino acids. DNA of the CDR3: TGCGCCAGCAGCTCCTCCGGGACAGGGGATGGCTACACCTTC. Encoded protein: CASSSSGTGDGYTF.

This clone was seen more than once but under ten times. The gene calls are TRBV28 and TRBJ1-1; D uncertain. The CDR3 loop spans 14 amino acids. The ends were cut back, 3 bases at V and 0 bases at J, with 8 bases in the middle. Germline V gene sequence: CDR1 MDHEN, CDR2 SYDVKM. The CDR3 DNA sequence: TGTGCCAGCAGTTTGGTTCAGATGAACACTGAAGCTTTCTTT. This translates into CASSLVQMNTEAFF.

The rearrangement uses TRBV27 and TRBJ2-7; a weak D match, TRBD2 (5 bases). The CDR3 covers 14 residues. From germline, CDR1 is MNHEY and CDR2 SMNVEV (reference sequence). V lost 5 bases, J lost 0 bases, and 11 bases lay in between. The CDR3 protein is CASSPTRDSYEQYF. The CDR3 DNA reads as TGTGCCAGCAGTCCAACTAGGGACTCCTACGAGCAGTACTTC.

This chain joins TRBV5-4 and TRBJ2-3; TRBD1 matches 11 bases. Germline CDR1 and CDR2: SGHNT and YYREEE (reference sequence). The CDR3 extends over 15 amino acids. Unmatched junction bases numbered 2, after V lost 2 bases and J lost 3 bases. CDR3 residues: CASSFGQGATDTQYF. DNA for the CDR3: TGTGCCAGCAGCTTCGGACAGGGGGCTACAGATACGCAGTATTTT.

Turning to this clone: The sample carries other DNA sequences with the same CDR3. DNA of the CDR3: TGTGCCAGCAGCTTAGTAGCGGGAGGAGATACGCAGTATTTT. It encodes CASSLVAGGDTQYF. V is TRBV7-2 and J is TRBJ2-3; 10 bases map to TRBD2. In germline, CDR1 is SGHTA, CDR2 FQGNSA. Germline trimming cut 1 base from V and 5 bases from J; bases unmatched to any gene: 0. This CDR3 has 14 amino acids.

The V and J genes are TRBV5-1 and TRBJ2-3; 7 bases match TRBD1. Trimming took 1 base from V and 3 from J; bases not matched to a gene: 8. CDR3 length: 16 residues. Germline assignment: CDR1 SGHRS and CDR2 YFSETQ. The CDR3 spells CASSLTLGQVTDTQYF. CDR3 DNA sequence: TGCGCCAGCAGCTTGACCCTCGGACAGGTAACAGATACGCAGTATTTT.

CDR3 coding DNA: TGTGCCAGTCCCCCCGGGACTAGCGCAGATACGCAGTATTTT. This codes for CASPPGTSADTQYF. The chain uses TRBV28 and TRBJ2-3; 10 bases are shared with TRBD2. Trimming took 9 bases from V and 4 from J; bases not matched to a gene: 7. The CDR3 is made up of 14 amino acids. In germline, CDR1 is MDHEN, CDR2 SYDVKM.

The CDR3 DNA follows: TGTGCCAGCAGTTACAGCTCCCTCGCTCCTAATGAAAAACTGTTTTTT. It translates to CASSYSSLAPNEKLFF. The chain couples TRBV6-5 to TRBJ1-4, with D unresolved. This CDR3 has 16 amino acids. The germline gives CDR1 MNHEY, CDR2 SVGAGI. Trimming left V 2 bases short and J 3 bases short, with 13 bases between.

This rearrangement joins TRBV15 to TRBJ2-5, with a weak D call TRBD2 (6 bases). This CDR3 has 13 residues. The germline gives CDR1 LNHNV, CDR2 YYDKDF (reference sequence). Trimming left V 4 bases short and J 4 bases short, with 10 bases between. Here the CDR3 reads CATSNGLRETQYF. CDR3 nucleotides: TGTGCCACCAGCAACGGACTACGAGAGACCCAGTACTTC.

This chain connects TRBV4-1 to TRBJ1-2, with D perhaps matching TRBD1 (5 bases). This CDR3 comprises 16 residues. Trimming pared 0 bases from V and 5 bases from J, leaving 16 bases between. Looked up from germline, CDR1 is MGHRA and CDR2 is YSYEKL. CDR3 DNA: TGCGCCAGCAGCCAAGATCTATCAGGGTTAAAATATGGCTACACCTTC. This sequence encodes CASSQDLSGLKYGYTF.